This T cell receptor (delta chain) was identified during a study of gamma-delta chains in newborns, infants, children. Study-wide background: Microbial exposure reportedly drives polyclonal innate γδ T cell expansion after birth.

CDR3 length: 21 residues. Trimming left V 0 bases short and J 2 bases short, with 22 bases between. Germline V gene data show CDR1 as GEAIGNYY and CDR2 as EKD. TCRdb re-analyzed the reads via CATT. Of around 3,700 delta-chain clones in the sample, 1% to 1.5% were seen once. To note about this clone: Translating this DNA gives a protein that differs at residue 12 from the TCRdb one, which belongs to a much larger clone; a read error is likely, and the protein shown is this translation.

The V and J genes are TRDV2 and TRDJ3, with D hard to call. This TCR was sampled from a child who was a newborn, infant or young child, either healthy, febrile or measles-vaccinated (not recorded which). The specimen sequenced was blood. CDR3 bases: TGTGCCTGTGACACCGCACCCTCTACGGCCAGGGAACCCTGGGACACCCGACAGATGTTTTTC. Translated, it gives CACDTAPSTAREPWDTRQMFF.